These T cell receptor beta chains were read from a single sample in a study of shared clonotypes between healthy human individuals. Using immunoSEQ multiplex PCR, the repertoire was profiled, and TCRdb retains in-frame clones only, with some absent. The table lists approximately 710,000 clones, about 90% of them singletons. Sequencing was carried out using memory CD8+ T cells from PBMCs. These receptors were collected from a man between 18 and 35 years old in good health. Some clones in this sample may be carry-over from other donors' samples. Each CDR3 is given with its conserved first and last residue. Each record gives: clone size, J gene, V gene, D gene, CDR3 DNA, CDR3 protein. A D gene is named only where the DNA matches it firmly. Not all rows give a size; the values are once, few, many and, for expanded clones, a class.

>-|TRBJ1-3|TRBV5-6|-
TGTGCCAGCAGCTGGGGAGCCTCTGGAAACACCATATATTTT
CASSWGASGNTIYF
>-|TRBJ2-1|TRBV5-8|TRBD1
TGTGCCAGCAGCCTGGACCAGGGACAGGGGGCTGAGCAGTTCTTC
CASSLDQGQGAEQFF
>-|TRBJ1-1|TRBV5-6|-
TGTGCCAGCAGCTTAGACAGTCAGATTGAAGCTTTCTTT
CASSLDSQIEAFF
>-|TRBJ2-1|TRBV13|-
TGTGCCAGCAGCCCCCCAGGGACCTACAATGAGCAGTTCTTC
CASSPPGTYNEQFF
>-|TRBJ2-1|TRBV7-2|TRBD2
TGTGCCAGCAGCTTAGGAGGACTAGCGGGATACAATGAGCAGTTCTTC
CASSLGGLAGYNEQFF
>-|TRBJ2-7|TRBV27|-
TGTGCCAGCAGTTTATCTAAAAGGGGTACCGAGCAGTACTTC
CASSLSKRGTEQYF
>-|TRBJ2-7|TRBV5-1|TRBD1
TGCGCCAGCAGCCTGACTCCAGGGGGCGGCTACGAGCAGTACTTC
CASSLTPGGGYEQYF
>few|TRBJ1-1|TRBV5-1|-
TGCGCCAGCAGCTTGGGGTCAGGGGCTGAAGCTTTCTTT
CASSLGSGAEAFF
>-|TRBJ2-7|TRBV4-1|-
TGCGCCAGCAGGGGGGGTCTAGCGTCCGTGAACGAGCAGTACTTC
CASRGGLASVNEQYF
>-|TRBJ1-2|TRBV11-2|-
TGTGCCAGCAGCTTCTCCGGGGACTATGGCTACACCTTC
CASSFSGDYGYTF
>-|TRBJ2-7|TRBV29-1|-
TGCAGCGTTCTGCAGGGGCCCTACGAGCAGTACTTC
CSVLQGPYEQYF
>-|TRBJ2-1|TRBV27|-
TGTGCCAGCAGCGGTGAGCAGTTCTTC
CASSGEQFF
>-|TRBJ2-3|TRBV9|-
TGTGCCAGCACTTACGCGGGACGAGCAACAGATACGCAGTATTTT
CASTYAGRATDTQYF
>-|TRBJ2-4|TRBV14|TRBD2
TGTGCCAGCAGCCAAGTAGCGGGACCTCAGTACTTC
CASSQVAGPQYF
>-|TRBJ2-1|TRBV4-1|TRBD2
TGCGCCAGCAGCCAATTACTAGCGGTAGGGAATGAGCAGTTCTTC
CASSQLLAVGNEQFF
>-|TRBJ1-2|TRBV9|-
TGTGCCAGCAGTACTGGGTATGGCTACACCTTC
CASSTGYGYTF
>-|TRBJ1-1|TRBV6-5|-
TGTGCCAGCAGGAGGGCAGGGAATATGAACACTGAAGCTTTCTTT
CASRRAGNMNTEAFF
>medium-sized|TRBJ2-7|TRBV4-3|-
TGCGCCAGCAGCCACTTGGAAAGCACCGAGCAGTACTTC
CASSHLESTEQYF
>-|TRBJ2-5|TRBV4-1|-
TGCGCCAGCAGCCAAGTGGGAGAAGAGACCCAGTACTTC
CASSQVGEETQYF
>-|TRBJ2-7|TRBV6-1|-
TGTGCCAGCAGTGACCTTCCTCCGACAGTTTACGAGCAGTACTTC
CASSDLPPTVYEQYF
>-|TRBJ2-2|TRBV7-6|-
TGTGCCAGCAGCTTATTGGGGGTCACCGGGGAGCTGTTTTTT
CASSLLGVTGELFF
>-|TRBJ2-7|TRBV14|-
TGTGCCAGCAGCCAAGATCGTGAGGCGGGCCCGTGGGAGCAGTACTTC
CASSQDREAGPWEQYF
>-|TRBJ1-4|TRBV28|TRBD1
TGTGCCAGCAGTCCAAATTCTGACAGGGACGAAGAAAAACTGTTTTTT
CASSPNSDRDEEKLFF
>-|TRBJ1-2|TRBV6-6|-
TGTGCCAGCAGTTACTCGAGGCAACTCTCCTACACCTTC
CASSYSRQLSYTF
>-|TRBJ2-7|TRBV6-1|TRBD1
TGTGCCACCTCCGACAGGGGGTTCTACGAGCAGTACTTC
CATSDRGFYEQYF
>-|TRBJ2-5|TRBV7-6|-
TGTGCCAGCAGCTTAAATGGGGGAACCCAAGAGACCCAGTACTTC
CASSLNGGTQETQYF
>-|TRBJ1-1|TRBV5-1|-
TGCGCCAGCAGAACGACAGGGAACACTGAAGCTTTCTTT
CASRTTGNTEAFF
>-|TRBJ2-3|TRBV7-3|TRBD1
TGTGCCAGCAGTTCAGACAGGGCTGCAGATACGCAGTATTTT
CASSSDRAADTQYF
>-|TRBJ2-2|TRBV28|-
TGTGCCAGCAGTTTTGGGGGGGCCCCTCGGGGCACCGGGGAGCTGTTTTTT
CASSFGGAPRGTGELFF
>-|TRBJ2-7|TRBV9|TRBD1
TGTGCCAGCAGCGTAGCCGGGACAGGGGATTACGAGCAGTACTTC
CASSVAGTGDYEQYF
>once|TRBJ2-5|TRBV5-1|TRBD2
TGCGCCAGCAGCTTCGGCGGGAGCTGGGAGACCCAGTACTTC
CASSFGGSWETQYF
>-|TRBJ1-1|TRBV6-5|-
TGTGCCAGCACCAAAGGTTATGACAGGAACACTGAAGCTTTCTTT
CASTKGYDRNTEAFF
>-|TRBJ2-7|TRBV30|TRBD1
TGTGCCTGGAGTGGGGACAGCGTATACTACGAGCAGTACTTC
CAWSGDSVYYEQYF
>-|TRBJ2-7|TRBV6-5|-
TGTGCCAGCAGCCCTTATCGGGGAGGCTACGAGCAGTACTTC
CASSPYRGGYEQYF
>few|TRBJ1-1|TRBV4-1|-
TGCGCCACACGGACAGATGTGTTGAACACTGAAGCTTTCTTT
CATRTDVLNTEAFF
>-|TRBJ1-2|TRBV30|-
TGTGCCTGGACCCACGGGTTAATCTATGGCTACACCTTC
CAWTHGLIYGYTF
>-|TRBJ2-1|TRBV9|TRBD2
TGTGCCAGCAGCGTAACCCACAGCCTAAGGACTAGCGGGAGTGAAGGCAATGAGCAGTTCTTC
CASSVTHSLRTSGSEGNEQFF